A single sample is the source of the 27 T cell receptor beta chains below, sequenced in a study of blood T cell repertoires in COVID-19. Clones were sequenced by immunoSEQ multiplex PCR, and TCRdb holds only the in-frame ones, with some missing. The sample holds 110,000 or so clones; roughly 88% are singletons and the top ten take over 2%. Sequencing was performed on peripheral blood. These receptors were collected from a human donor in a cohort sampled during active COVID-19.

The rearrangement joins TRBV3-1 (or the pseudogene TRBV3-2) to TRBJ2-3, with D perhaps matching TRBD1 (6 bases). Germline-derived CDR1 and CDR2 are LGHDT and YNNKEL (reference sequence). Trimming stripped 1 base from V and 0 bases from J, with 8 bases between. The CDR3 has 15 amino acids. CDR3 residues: CASSQVRGSTDTQYF. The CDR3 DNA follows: TGTGCCAGCAGCCAAGTCAGGGGAAGCACAGATACGCAGTATTTT.

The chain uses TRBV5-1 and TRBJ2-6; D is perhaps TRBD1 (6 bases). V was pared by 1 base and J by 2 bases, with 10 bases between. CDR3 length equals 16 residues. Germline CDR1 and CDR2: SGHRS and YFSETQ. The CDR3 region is CASSLSGATGANVLTF. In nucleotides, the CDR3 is TGCGCCAGCAGCTTGTCAGGGGCCACTGGGGCCAACGTCCTGACTTTC.

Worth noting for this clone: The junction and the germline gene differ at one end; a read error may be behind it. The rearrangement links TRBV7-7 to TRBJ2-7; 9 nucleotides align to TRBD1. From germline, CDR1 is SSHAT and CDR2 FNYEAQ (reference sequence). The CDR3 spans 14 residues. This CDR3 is CASSLGTGSHEQYF. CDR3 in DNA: TGTGCTAGCAGCTTAGGGACAGGGTCCCACGAGCAGTACTTC.

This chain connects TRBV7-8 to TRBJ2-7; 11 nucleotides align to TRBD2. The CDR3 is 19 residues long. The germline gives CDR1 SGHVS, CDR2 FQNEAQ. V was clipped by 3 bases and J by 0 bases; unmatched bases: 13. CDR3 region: CASSFRLAGPGGTSYEQYF. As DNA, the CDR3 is TGTGCCAGCAGCTTTAGACTAGCGGGACCCGGGGGCACCTCCTACGAGCAGTACTTC.

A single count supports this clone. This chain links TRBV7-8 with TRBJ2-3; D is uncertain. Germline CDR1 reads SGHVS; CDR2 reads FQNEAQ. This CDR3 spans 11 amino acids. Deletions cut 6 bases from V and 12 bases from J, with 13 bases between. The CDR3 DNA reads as TGTGCCAGCAGGGGCCTGAAGGTTCAGTATTTT. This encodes CASRGLKVQYF.

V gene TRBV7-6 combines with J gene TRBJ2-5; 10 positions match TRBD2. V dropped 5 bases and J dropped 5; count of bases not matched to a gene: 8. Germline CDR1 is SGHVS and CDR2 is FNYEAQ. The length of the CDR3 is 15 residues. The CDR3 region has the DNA TGTGCCAGCAGCCCAATACTAGCGGGGCAGGAGACCCAGTACTTC. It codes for CASSPILAGQETQYF.

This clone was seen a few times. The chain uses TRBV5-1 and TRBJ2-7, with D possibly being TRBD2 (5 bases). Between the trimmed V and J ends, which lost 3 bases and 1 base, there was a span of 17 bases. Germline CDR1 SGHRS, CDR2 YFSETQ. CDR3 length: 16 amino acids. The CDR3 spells CASSSRRRETSYEQYF. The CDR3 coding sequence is TGCGCCAGCAGCTCCAGGCGAAGGGAGACGTCCTACGAGCAGTACTTC.

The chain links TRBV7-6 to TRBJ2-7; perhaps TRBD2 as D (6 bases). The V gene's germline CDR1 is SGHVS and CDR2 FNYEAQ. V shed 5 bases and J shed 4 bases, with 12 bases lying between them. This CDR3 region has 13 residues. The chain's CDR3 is CASSPGGTYEQYF. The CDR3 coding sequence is TGTGCCAGCAGCCCCGGAGGGACTTACGAGCAGTACTTC.

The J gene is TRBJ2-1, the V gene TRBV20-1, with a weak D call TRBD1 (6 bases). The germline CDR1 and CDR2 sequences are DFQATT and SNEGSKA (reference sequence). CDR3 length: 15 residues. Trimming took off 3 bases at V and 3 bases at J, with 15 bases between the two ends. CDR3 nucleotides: TGCAGTGCTAGTGGTGGGGGCGTGGACTACAATGAGCAGTTCTTC. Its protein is CSASGGGVDYNEQFF.

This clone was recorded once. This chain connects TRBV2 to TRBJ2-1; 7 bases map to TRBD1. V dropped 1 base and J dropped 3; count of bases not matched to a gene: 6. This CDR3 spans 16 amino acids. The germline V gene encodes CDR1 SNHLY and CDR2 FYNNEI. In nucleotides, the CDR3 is TGTGCCAGCAGTGAAGGCCAGGGGGATCGCTACAATGAGCAGTTCTTC. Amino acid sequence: CASSEGQGDRYNEQFF.

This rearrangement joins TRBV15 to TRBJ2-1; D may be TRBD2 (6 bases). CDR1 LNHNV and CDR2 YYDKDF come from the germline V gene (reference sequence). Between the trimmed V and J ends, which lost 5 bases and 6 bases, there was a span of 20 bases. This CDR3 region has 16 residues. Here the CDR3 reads CATSFSKTRNGNEQFF. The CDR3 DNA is TGTGCCACCAGCTTCTCGAAGACTAGAAATGGCAATGAGCAGTTCTTC.

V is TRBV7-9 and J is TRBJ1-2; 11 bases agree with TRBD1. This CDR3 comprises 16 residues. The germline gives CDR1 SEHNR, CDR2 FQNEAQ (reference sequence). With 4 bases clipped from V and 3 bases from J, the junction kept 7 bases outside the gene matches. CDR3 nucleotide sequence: TGTGCCAGCAGCTCCCTGGACAGGGGGCGATACTATGGCTACACCTTC. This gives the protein CASSSLDRGRYYGYTF.

The CDR3, as DNA: TGCAGCGTCGGCGTGCCGGGGGGTACCTACGAGCAGTACTTC. Residues: CSVGVPGGTYEQYF. The chain employs TRBV29-1 and TRBJ2-7, with TRBD2 matching over 7 bases. Germline values: CDR1 SQVTM, CDR2 ANQGSEA. V was pared by 6 bases and J by 2 bases, with 10 bases of the junction left unmatched. This CDR3 has 14 amino acids.

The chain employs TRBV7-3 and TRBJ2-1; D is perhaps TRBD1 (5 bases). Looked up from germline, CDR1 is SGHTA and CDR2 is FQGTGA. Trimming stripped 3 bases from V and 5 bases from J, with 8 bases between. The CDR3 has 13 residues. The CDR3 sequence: CASSLDTNNEQFF. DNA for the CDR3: TGTGCCAGCAGCTTGGACACAAACAATGAGCAGTTCTTC.

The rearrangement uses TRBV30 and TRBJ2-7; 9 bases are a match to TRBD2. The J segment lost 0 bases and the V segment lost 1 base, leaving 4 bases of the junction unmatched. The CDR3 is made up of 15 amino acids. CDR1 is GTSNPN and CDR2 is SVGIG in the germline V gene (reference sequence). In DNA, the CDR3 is TGTGCCTGGAGTGCCCATAGCGGGAGCTCCTACGAGCAGTACTTC. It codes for CAWSAHSGSSYEQYF.

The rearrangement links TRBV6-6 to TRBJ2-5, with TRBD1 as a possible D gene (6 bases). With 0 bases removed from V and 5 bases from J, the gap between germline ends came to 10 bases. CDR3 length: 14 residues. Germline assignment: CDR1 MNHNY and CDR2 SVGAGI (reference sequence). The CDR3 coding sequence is TGTGCCAGCAGTTACTCAGGACAGTTGGAGACCCAGTACTTC. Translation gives CASSYSGQLETQYF.

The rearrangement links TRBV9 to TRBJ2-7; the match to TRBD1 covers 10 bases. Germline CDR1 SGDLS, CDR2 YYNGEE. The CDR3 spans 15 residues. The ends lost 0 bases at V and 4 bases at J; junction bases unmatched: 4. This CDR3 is CASSVGGQGLYEQYF. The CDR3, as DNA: TGTGCCAGCAGCGTAGGGGGACAGGGGTTATACGAGCAGTACTTC.

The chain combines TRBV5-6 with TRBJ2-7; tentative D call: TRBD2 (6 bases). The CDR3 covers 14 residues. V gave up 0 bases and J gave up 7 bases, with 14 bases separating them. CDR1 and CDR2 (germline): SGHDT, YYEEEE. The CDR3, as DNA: TGTGCCAGCAGCTTGGGGAACGGGGGTGGGGAGCAGTACTTC. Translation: CASSLGNGGGEQYF.

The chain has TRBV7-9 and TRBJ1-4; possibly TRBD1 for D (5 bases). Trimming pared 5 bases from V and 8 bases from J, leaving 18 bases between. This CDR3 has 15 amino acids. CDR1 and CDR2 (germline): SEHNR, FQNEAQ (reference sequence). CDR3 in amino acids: CASSPPGRGKEKLFF. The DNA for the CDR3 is TGTGCCAGCAGCCCACCTGGGAGGGGCAAAGAAAAACTGTTTTTT. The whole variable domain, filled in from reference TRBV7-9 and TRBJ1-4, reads DTGVSQNPRHKITKRGQNVTFRCDPISEHNRLYWYRQTLGQGPEFLTYFQNEAQLEKSRLLSDRFSAERPKGSFSTLEIQRTEQGDSAMYLCASSPPGRGKEKLFFGSGTQLSVL.

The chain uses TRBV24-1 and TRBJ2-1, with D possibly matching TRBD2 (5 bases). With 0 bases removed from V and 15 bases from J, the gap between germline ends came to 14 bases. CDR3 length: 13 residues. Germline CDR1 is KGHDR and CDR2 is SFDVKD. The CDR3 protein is CATSDLASGPMFF. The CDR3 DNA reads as TGTGCCACCAGTGATTTGGCAAGCGGCCCTATGTTCTTC.

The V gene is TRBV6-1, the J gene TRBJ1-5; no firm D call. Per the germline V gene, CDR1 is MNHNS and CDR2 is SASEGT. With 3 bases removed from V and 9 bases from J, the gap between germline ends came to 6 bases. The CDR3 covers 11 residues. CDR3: CASSETRPQHF. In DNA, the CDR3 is TGTGCCAGCAGTGAGACAAGGCCCCAGCATTTT.

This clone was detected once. The CDR3 here is CASSQEGDLAAYEQYF. The CDR3 DNA follows: TGTGCCAGCAGCCAAGAGGGCGACCTTGCCGCCTACGAGCAGTACTTC. The chain recombines TRBV4-2 with TRBJ2-7; D call uncertain. Per the germline V gene, CDR1 is LGHNA and CDR2 is YNFKEQ. V shed 0 bases and J shed 2 bases, with 14 bases lying between them. The CDR3 is 16 amino acids.

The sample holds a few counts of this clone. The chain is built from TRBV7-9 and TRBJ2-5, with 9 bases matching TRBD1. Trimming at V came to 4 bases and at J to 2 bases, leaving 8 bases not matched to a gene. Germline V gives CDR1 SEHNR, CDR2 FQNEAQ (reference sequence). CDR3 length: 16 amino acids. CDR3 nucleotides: TGTGCCAGCAGCTCGCCTCCGGGACAGGGACAAGAGACCCAGTACTTC. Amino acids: CASSSPPGQGQETQYF.

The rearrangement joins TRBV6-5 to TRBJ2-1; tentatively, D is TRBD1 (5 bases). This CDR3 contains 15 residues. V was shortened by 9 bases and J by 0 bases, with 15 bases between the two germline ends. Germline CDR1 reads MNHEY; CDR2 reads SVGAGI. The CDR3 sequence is CASHSGPSSYNEQFF. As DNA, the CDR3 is TGTGCCAGTCATTCAGGGCCTAGCTCCTACAATGAGCAGTTCTTC.

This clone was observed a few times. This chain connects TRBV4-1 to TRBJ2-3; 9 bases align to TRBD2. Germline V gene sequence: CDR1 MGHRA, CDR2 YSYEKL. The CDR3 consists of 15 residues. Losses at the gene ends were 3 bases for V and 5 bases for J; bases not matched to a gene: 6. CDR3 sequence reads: CASSQGGLAGDTQYF. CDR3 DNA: TGCGCCAGCAGCCAGGGGGGACTAGCAGGAGATACGCAGTATTTT.

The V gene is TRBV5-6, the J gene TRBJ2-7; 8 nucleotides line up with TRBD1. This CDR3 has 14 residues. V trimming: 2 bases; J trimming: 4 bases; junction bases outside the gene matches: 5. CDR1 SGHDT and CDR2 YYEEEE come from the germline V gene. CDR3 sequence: CASSFGQGRYEQYF. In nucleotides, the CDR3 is TGTGCCAGCAGCTTCGGACAGGGAAGATACGAGCAGTACTTC.

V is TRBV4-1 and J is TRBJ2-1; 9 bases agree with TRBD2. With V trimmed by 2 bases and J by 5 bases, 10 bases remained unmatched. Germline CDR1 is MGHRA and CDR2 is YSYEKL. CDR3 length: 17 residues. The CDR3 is CASSQPSRGLANNEQFF. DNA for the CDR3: TGCGCCAGCAGCCAACCATCGAGGGGACTAGCAAACAATGAGCAGTTCTTC.